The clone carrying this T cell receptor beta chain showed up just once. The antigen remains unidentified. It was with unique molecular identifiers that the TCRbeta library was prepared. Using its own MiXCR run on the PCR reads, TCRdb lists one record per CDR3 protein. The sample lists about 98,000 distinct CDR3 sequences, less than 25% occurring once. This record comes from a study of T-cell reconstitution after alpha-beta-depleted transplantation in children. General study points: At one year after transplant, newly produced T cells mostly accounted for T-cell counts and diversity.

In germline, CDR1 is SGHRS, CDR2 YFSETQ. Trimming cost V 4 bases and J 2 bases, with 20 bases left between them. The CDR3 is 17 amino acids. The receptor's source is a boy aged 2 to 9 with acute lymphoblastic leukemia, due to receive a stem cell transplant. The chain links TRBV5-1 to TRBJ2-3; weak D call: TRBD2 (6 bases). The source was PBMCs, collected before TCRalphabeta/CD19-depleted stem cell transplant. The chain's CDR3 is CASSLEFAGTYTDTQYF. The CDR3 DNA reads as TGCGCCAGCAGCCTAGAATTCGCCGGGACTTACACAGATACGCAGTATTTT.